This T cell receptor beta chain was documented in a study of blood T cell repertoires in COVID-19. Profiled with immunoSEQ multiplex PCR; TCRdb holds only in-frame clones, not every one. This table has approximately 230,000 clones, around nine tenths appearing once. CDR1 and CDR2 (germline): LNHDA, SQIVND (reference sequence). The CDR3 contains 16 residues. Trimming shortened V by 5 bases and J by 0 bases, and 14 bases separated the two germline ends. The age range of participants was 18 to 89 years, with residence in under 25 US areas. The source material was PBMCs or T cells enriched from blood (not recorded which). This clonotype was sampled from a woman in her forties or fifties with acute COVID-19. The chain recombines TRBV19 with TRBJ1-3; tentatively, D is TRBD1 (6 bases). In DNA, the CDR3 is TGTGCCAGTAGTTCCCCCGGACAGTCCTCTGGAAACACCATATATTTT. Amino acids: CASSSPGQSSGNTIYF.